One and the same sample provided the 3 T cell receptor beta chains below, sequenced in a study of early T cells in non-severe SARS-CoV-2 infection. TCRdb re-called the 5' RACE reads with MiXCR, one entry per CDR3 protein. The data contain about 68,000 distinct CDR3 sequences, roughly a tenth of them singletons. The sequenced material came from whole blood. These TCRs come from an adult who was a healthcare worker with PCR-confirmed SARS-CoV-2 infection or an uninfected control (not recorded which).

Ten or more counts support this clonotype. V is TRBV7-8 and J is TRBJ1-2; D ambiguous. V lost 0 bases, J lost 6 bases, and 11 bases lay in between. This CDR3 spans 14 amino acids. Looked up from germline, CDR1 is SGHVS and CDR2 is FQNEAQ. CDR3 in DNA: TGTGCCAGCAGCTTAGCGCAAGTTGCAAATGGCTACACCTTC. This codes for CASSLAQVANGYTF.

The CDR3 loop is CSALPPRGGGETQYF. The CDR3 bases are TGCAGTGCTCTACCCCCCCGCGGAGGCGGAGAGACCCAGTACTTC. V gene TRBV20-1 combines with J gene TRBJ2-5; D perhaps matches TRBD2 (5 bases). V gave up 5 bases and J gave up 4 bases, with 20 bases separating them. The CDR3 runs to 15 residues. Germline assignment: CDR1 DFQATT and CDR2 SNEGSKA (reference sequence).

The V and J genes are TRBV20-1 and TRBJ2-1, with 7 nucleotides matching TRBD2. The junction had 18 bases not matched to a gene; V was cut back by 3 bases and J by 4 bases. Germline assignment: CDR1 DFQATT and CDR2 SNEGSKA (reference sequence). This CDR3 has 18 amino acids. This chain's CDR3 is CSARGFGGSQGAYNEQFF. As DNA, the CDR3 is TGCAGTGCTAGGGGGTTCGGCGGGAGCCAAGGTGCGTACAATGAGCAGTTCTTC.